These 24 T cell receptor beta chains were all obtained from the same sample, sequenced in a study of beta chain features in type 1 diabetes. Study findings and constraints: People with Type 1 diabetes carried modestly yet significantly shorter TCRB CDR3s in all four CD4+ subsets.

Expressed TCRB transcripts were sequenced because the isolated RNA had all been reverse transcribed beforehand. Using immunoSEQ multiplex PCR, the repertoire was profiled, and TCRdb retains in-frame clones only, with some absent. The sample holds nearly 700,000 clones; 10% to 15% are singletons and the top ten take approximately 0.021%. Their target antigens are unknown. Sequencing used naive CD4+ T cells from blood. The source of these receptors is a man between 18 and 29 years old with type 1 diabetes.

The rearrangement uses TRBV19 and TRBJ2-3, with D possibly TRBD1 on 6 matching bases. The CDR3 totals 13 residues. V gave up 5 bases and J gave up 4 bases, with 10 bases separating them. Germline V lookup: CDR1 LNHDA, CDR2 SQIVND (reference sequence). CDR3 bases: TGTGCCAGTAGTTCACAGGGTTCAGATACGCAGTATTTT. Translation gives CASSSQGSDTQYF.

V gene TRBV29-1 combines with J gene TRBJ1-2; no definite D call. CDR1 and CDR2 from the germline V gene are SQVTM and ANQGSEA. This CDR3 region has 13 residues. The V gene lost 0 bases and the J gene lost 2 bases, with 7 bases spanning the gap. The CDR3 DNA reads as TGCAGCGTTGAAGAGGTACTGAACTATGGCTACACCTTC. Protein product: CSVEEVLNYGYTF. The full variable domain, with the rest looked up from reference TRBV29-1 and TRBJ1-2, is SAVISQKPSRDICQRGTSLTIQCQVDSQVTMMFWYRQQPGQSLTLIATANQGSEATYESGFVIDKFPISRPNLTFSTLTVSNMSPEDSSIYLCSVEEVLNYGYTFGSGTRLTVV.

The chain links TRBV5-8 to TRBJ1-1, with D unresolved. V was trimmed by 4 bases and J by 7 bases, leaving 8 bases between them. Germline CDR1 and CDR2: SGHTS and YDEGEE. This CDR3 has 11 residues. CDR3 region: CASSLLIEAFF. The CDR3 region has the DNA TGTGCCAGCAGCCTCCTGATTGAAGCTTTCTTT.

The V call is TRBV9, the J call TRBJ1-3; TRBD1 matches at 8 bases. Germline CDR1 is SGDLS and CDR2 is YYNGEE. V dropped 0 bases and J dropped 2; count of bases not matched to a gene: 1. The CDR3 is 15 amino acids. The CDR3 coding sequence is TGTGCCAGCAGCGTAGGGGGACAGGCTGGAAACACCATATATTTT. Amino acids: CASSVGGQAGNTIYF.

With regard to this clone: Within the sample, other DNA sequences also encode this same CDR3. The rearrangement joins TRBV5-1 to TRBJ2-7; D gene ambiguous. The CDR3 has 12 amino acids. V lost 0 bases and J 4 bases, leaving 5 bases between the germline ends. Germline assignment: CDR1 SGHRS and CDR2 YFSETQ. The CDR3 DNA sequence: TGCGCCAGCAGCTTGGGTGGATACGAGCAGTACTTC. Its translation: CASSLGGYEQYF.

CDR3 nucleotides: TGCGCCAGCAGCTTGGACCGTACCTCTGGAAACACCATATATTTT. Protein product: CASSLDRTSGNTIYF. The chain joins TRBV5-1 to TRBJ1-3; D ambiguous. The germline V gene encodes CDR1 SGHRS and CDR2 YFSETQ. The germline V and J ends were trimmed by 0 bases and 0 bases, with 7 bases remaining between them. The CDR3 consists of 15 residues.

This clone was counted between two and nine times. This chain connects TRBV7-2 to TRBJ1-4, with 8 positions matching TRBD1. CDR1 is SGHTA, CDR2 FQGNSA, per germline. The V and J ends lost 4 bases and 0 bases, in that order; junction bases with no gene match: 4. This CDR3 has 16 amino acids. The CDR3 DNA is TGTGCCAGCAGCTCAGGACAGGGTGCAACTAATGAAAAACTGTTTTTT. Encoded protein: CASSSGQGATNEKLFF.

V and J are TRBV29-1 and TRBJ1-4; TRBD1 agrees at 7 bases. The germline CDR1 and CDR2 sequences are SQVTM and ANQGSEA. Germline trimming cut 7 bases from V and 3 bases from J; bases unmatched to any gene: 17. The CDR3 sequence is 17 residues long. This CDR3 reads CSAAGTAGNDANEKLFF. DNA for the CDR3: TGCAGCGCTGCGGGGACAGCTGGAAATGACGCTAATGAAAAACTGTTTTTT.

The chain has TRBV7-9 and TRBJ1-2; D uncertain. V lost 5 bases and J lost 2, with 21 bases in between. Germline values: CDR1 SEHNR, CDR2 FQNEAQ (reference sequence). The CDR3 sequence is 17 residues long. In DNA, the CDR3 is TGTGCCAGCAGCCCTATCGTTGATGGGGTAAGGAACTATGGCTACACCTTC. It yields the protein CASSPIVDGVRNYGYTF. The full variable domain, rest sourced from reference TRBV7-9 and TRBJ1-2, is DTGVSQNPRHKITKRGQNVTFRCDPISEHNRLYWYRQTLGQGPEFLTYFQNEAQLEKSRLLSDRFSAERPKGSFSTLEIQRTEQGDSAMYLCASSPIVDGVRNYGYTFGSGTRLTVV.

The V and J genes are TRBV28 and TRBJ2-6; D unclear. This CDR3 contains 16 residues. V was shortened by 4 bases and J by 1 base, with 11 bases between the two germline ends. The V gene's germline CDR1 is MDHEN and CDR2 SYDVKM. Here the CDR3 DNA reads TGTGCCAGCAGTTCGGCGACCAAATCTGGGGCCAACGTCCTGACTTTC. Its translation is CASSSATKSGANVLTF.

This clone was counted only a few times. The V and J genes are TRBV5-6 and TRBJ1-5; no firm D call. The CDR3 contains 14 residues. With 4 bases removed from V and 7 bases from J, the gap between germline ends came to 15 bases. Germline V gene sequence: CDR1 SGHDT, CDR2 YYEEEE. The CDR3 sequence: CASSLWMVGQPQHF. In DNA, the CDR3 is TGTGCCAGCAGCCTCTGGATGGTGGGGCAGCCCCAGCATTTT.

In this sample, this clone turned up a few times. The chain has TRBV7-3 and TRBJ2-3; 7 bases agree with TRBD1. In germline, CDR1 is SGHTA, CDR2 FQGTGA. The CDR3 consists of 14 residues. J gave up 1 base and V 4 bases, and 2 bases lay outside the gene matches. The CDR3 DNA is TGTGCCAGCAGCTACGGACAGGGCACAGATACGCAGTATTTT. Translated, it gives CASSYGQGTDTQYF.

For this clone: This specimen includes other DNA sequences encoding the same CDR3. The gene calls are TRBV7-9 and TRBJ1-5; D gene uncertain. Germline V gives CDR1 SEHNR, CDR2 FQNEAQ (reference sequence). This CDR3 is 13 amino acids long. Trimming took 5 bases from V and 2 from J, leaving 7 bases between them. The CDR3 loop is CASSPGGNQPQHF. The DNA of the CDR3 is TGTGCCAGCAGCCCTGGGGGCAATCAGCCCCAGCATTTT.

Only a few counts were recorded for this clone. The rearrangement links TRBV6-6 to TRBJ1-5; D unresolved. CDR3 length: 13 residues. Germline V CDR1 and CDR2: MNHNY, SVGAGI (reference sequence). Trimming removed 10 bases at V and 7 bases at J, with 17 bases between. CDR3 sequence: CATTPREDQPQHF. In DNA, the CDR3 is TGTGCCACCACACCACGGGAGGACCAGCCCCAGCATTTT.

This clone was picked up a small number of times. The chain employs TRBV7-9 and TRBJ1-3; D is uncertain. The CDR3 is made up of 13 amino acids. Germline loops: CDR1 SEHNR, CDR2 FQNEAQ (reference sequence). V was trimmed by 6 bases and J by 0 bases, leaving 6 bases between them. This CDR3 reads CASRASSGNTIYF. DNA for the CDR3: TGTGCCAGCAGAGCAAGCTCTGGAAACACCATATATTTT.

This clone was seen a handful of times. This chain links TRBV7-2 with TRBJ1-4, with no clear D. The V and J ends lost 6 bases and 7 bases respectively, with 18 bases between them. CDR3 length equals 15 residues. CDR1 SGHTA and CDR2 FQGNSA come from the germline V gene. The CDR3 spells CASSPLGSYPEKLFF. The CDR3, as DNA: TGTGCCAGCAGTCCCCTGGGTTCTTACCCTGAAAAACTGTTTTTT.

CDR3 region: CASSLGANTGELFF. In DNA, the CDR3 is TGTGCCAGCAGCTTAGGAGCAAACACCGGGGAGCTGTTTTTT. The chain employs TRBV7-8 and TRBJ2-2; D remains unclear. The CDR3 covers 14 residues. Deletions cut 1 base from V and 2 bases from J, with 5 bases between. Germline CDR1 and CDR2: SGHVS and FQNEAQ.

The genes are TRBV6-5 and TRBJ1-6; the D gene is possibly TRBD1 (6 bases). Germline CDR1 reads MNHEY; CDR2 reads SVGAGI. V lost 2 bases, J lost 8 bases, and 10 bases lay in between. There are 14 residues in the CDR3. The CDR3 loop is CASSYRDTDSPLHF. The CDR3 DNA follows: TGTGCCAGCAGTTACAGGGACACCGATTCACCCCTCCACTTT.

This clone occurred a few times. The CDR3: CASSQVGDRAAFF. The CDR3 coding sequence is TGCGCCAGCAGCCAAGTTGGGGACCGGGCGGCTTTCTTT. V usage is TRBV4-1 and J usage is TRBJ1-1, with D possibly being TRBD1 (5 bases). Trimming took off 1 base at V and 11 bases at J, with 14 bases between the two ends. CDR1 is MGHRA, CDR2 YSYEKL, per germline. This CDR3 spans 13 amino acids.

The chain recombines TRBV5-4 with TRBJ2-3; D not certain. The germline CDR1 and CDR2 sequences are SGHNT and YYREEE (reference sequence). This CDR3 is 14 amino acids long. V lost 4 bases to trimming and J lost 0 bases, with 9 bases between them. This CDR3 is CASSDKASTDTQYF. Written as DNA, the CDR3 is TGTGCCAGCAGCGATAAGGCTAGCACAGATACGCAGTATTTT.

This rearrangement joins TRBV27 to TRBJ2-7; maybe TRBD2 (7 bases). Trimming removed 7 bases at V and 3 bases at J, with 19 bases between. The germline V gene has CDR1 MNHEY and CDR2 SMNVEV (reference sequence). The CDR3 spans 15 residues. The DNA of the CDR3 is TGTGCCAGCAACCCCGCGGGGGCCCGGGACTACGAGCAGTACTTC. Translation: CASNPAGARDYEQYF.

This clone was detected only a few times. V is TRBV23-1 and J is TRBJ2-5; perhaps D is TRBD1 or TRBD2 (6 bases each). TRBV23-1 is treated as an ORF (open reading frame) with a function not yet certain. The CDR3 runs to 16 residues. Trimming took off 8 bases at V and 5 bases at J, with 24 bases between the two ends. This CDR3 reads CASSSRGEFYGETQYF. CDR3 coding DNA: TGCGCCAGCTCCTCGAGGGGGGAATTCTATGGGGAGACCCAGTACTTC.

This clone was observed a few times. The CDR3 nucleotides are TGTGCCAGCAGTTACAGGGGCGTAGGGTATAATTCACCCCTCCACTTT. Translation: CASSYRGVGYNSPLHF. This chain links TRBV13 with TRBJ1-6, with 7 positions matching TRBD1. The CDR3 sequence is 16 residues long. Losses at the gene ends were 6 bases for V and 4 bases for J; bases not matched to a gene: 9. CDR1 and CDR2 from the germline V gene are PRHDT and FYEKMQ (reference sequence).

The chain's CDR3 is CASRETGLNTEAFF. In nucleotides, the CDR3 is TGTGCCAGCAGGGAGACAGGGCTGAACACTGAAGCTTTCTTT. The chain links TRBV7-9 to TRBJ1-1; TRBD1 aligns across 7 bases. V lost 6 bases, J lost 0 bases, and 4 bases stayed unmatched. The length of the CDR3 is 14 residues. Germline V CDR1 and CDR2: SEHNR, FQNEAQ (reference sequence).